A selection of T cell receptor beta chains follows, all from one sample in a study of T cell repertoires in cytomegalovirus infection. These receptors' antigens are unknown. TCRdb reprocessed the reads with MiXCR, giving one entry per CDR3 protein. The repertoire has under 95,000 distinct CDR3 sequences, approximately 45% of them found once; the top ten carry just over 90%. The specimen was CD8+ T cells from cultured PBMCs, collected from culture after CMV antigen stimulation. The receptors here all came from a human donor in good health (CMV status not recorded). Some clones in this sample may be carry-over from other donors' samples. CDR3s include the opening cysteine and the closing phenylalanine or tryptophan. A D gene is named only where the DNA matches it firmly. Clone size is shown for a subset of rows, as once, few, many or a class of expanded clone.

clone size: .
D gene: TRBD1
V gene: TRBV6-1
J gene: TRBJ2-1
CDR3 protein: CASFRDSTYSYNEQFF
CDR3 DNA: TGTGCCAGCTTTAGGGACAGCACGTACTCCTACAATGAGCAGTTCTTC

clone size: .
D gene: TRBD1
V gene: TRBV6-5
J gene: TRBJ1-2
CDR3 protein: CASSQTGMDNYGYTF
CDR3 DNA: TGTGCCAGCAGTCAGACAGGGATGGATAACTATGGCTACACCTTC

clone size: .
D gene: .
V gene: TRBV19
J gene: TRBJ2-1
CDR3 protein: CATFGARENVHEQFF
CDR3 DNA: TGTGCCACCTTTGGTGCCAGGGAAAATGTTCATGAGCAGTTCTTC

clone size: .
D gene: .
V gene: TRBV2
J gene: TRBJ1-5
CDR3 protein: CASSGAWDNQPQHF
CDR3 DNA: TGTGCCAGCAGTGGGGCTTGGGACAATCAGCCCCAGCATTTT

clone size: many
D gene: .
V gene: TRBV7-2
J gene: TRBJ2-2
CDR3 protein: CASSWTGELFF
CDR3 DNA: TGTGCCAGCAGCTGGACCGGGGAGCTGTTTTTT

clone size: .
D gene: .
V gene: TRBV10-3
J gene: TRBJ2-1
CDR3 protein: CAISENGPPGDEQFF
CDR3 DNA: TGTGCCATCAGTGAGAATGGACCCCCGGGCGATGAGCAGTTCTTC

clone size: .
D gene: TRBD1
V gene: TRBV5-6
J gene: TRBJ2-7
CDR3 protein: CASSFQGDDYEQYF
CDR3 DNA: TGTGCCAGCAGCTTCCAGGGGGACGACTACGAGCAGTACTTC

clone size: .
D gene: TRBD2
V gene: TRBV11-2
J gene: TRBJ2-1
CDR3 protein: CASSAISGTSAYNEQFF
CDR3 DNA: TGTGCCAGCAGCGCAATCTCCGGGACTAGCGCCTACAATGAGCAGTTCTTC

clone size: .
D gene: .
V gene: TRBV7-8
J gene: TRBJ1-2
CDR3 protein: CASSVASAHYGYTF
CDR3 DNA: TGTGCCAGCAGCGTAGCGTCAGCTCACTATGGCTACACCTTC

clone size: few
D gene: .
V gene: TRBV7-2
J gene: TRBJ1-1
CDR3 protein: CASRQGSRGRTEAFF
CDR3 DNA: TGTGCCAGCCGTCAGGGGTCCCGCGGACGCACTGAAGCTTTCTTT